The rows below give T cell receptor beta chains drawn from one sample of a study of T cells expressing NK-cell markers. TCRdb derives one entry per CDR3 protein from the 5' RACE reads, leaving out DNA. The sample's table shows approximately 460,000 distinct CDR3 sequences. The sequenced sample was blood T cells: a sorted CD56 or NKG2C T cell subset, CD4+ or CD8+ T cells, or bulk PBMC T cells (not recorded which). The receptors come from a woman between 18 and 70 years old in good health. Each CDR3 is given with its conserved first and last residue.

>TRBJ1-1|TRBV20-1
CSARIPGRRAFF
>TRBJ2-5|TRBV27
CASSFRPGHLIQETQYF
>TRBJ2-1|TRBV20-1
CSGDRGYNNEQFF
>TRBJ1-2|TRBV7-2
CASGPGQGLYGYTF
>TRBJ1-1|TRBV7-9
CASSLGRDGYTEAFF
>TRBJ2-6|TRBV7-3
CASSPGETGANVLTF
>TRBJ2-6|TRBV6-1
CASSQETGANVLTF
>TRBJ2-1|TRBV20-1
CSASDYNEQFF
>TRBJ2-2|TRBV30
CAWSVGGELFF
>TRBJ2-2|TRBV29-1
CSVEDPGGINTGELFF
>TRBJ2-1|TRBV9
CASSATDNNEQFF
>TRBJ2-1|TRBV6-2/TRBV6-3
CASGGQVRSNEQFF
>TRBJ2-7|TRBV12-3/TRBV12-4
CASSQGLAGVGQYF
>TRBJ2-7|TRBV11-1
CASSLGFRGQGNPGEQYF
>TRBJ1-1|TRBV5-5
CASREVGLNTEAFF
>TRBJ2-1|TRBV7-3
CASSRTGREYNEQFF
>TRBJ2-3|TRBV9
CASSAGGGTDTQYF
>TRBJ1-6|TRBV5-1
CASSEGQNWSNSPLHF
>TRBJ1-2|TRBV12-3/TRBV12-4
CASQTLPRQVYGYTF
>TRBJ2-1|TRBV4-2
CASSRTRTSGSGDNEQFF
>TRBJ2-1|TRBV20-1
CSARPIAGGDNEQFF
>TRBJ2-3|TRBV24-1
CATSDWATSTDTQYF
>TRBJ2-7|TRBV20-1
CSARDLAGANEQYF
>TRBJ2-1|TRBV5-1
CASSPLLGQGNNEQFF
>TRBJ2-2|TRBV12-3/TRBV12-4
CASSFGPLTSGASDGELFF
>TRBJ2-1|TRBV12-3/TRBV12-4
CASSTTHAYRDYNEQFF
>TRBJ1-5|TRBV20-1
CSASYRTGSGQPQHF
>TRBJ2-7|TRBV3-1
CASSPNGPYEQYF
>TRBJ2-3|TRBV6-2/TRBV6-3
CASSWGNLAGGVDTQYF
>TRBJ1-1|TRBV12-3/TRBV12-4
CASGVWGIDTEAFF
>TRBJ2-3|TRBV9
CASSVASTGGKDTQYF
>TRBJ2-7|TRBV9
CASSSEGNYEQYF
>TRBJ1-1|TRBV29-1
CSVFDRNTEAFF
>TRBJ1-4|TRBV12-3/TRBV12-4
CASSPRVGTAPNEKLFF
>TRBJ1-1|TRBV7-2
CASSLGVGTEAFF
>TRBJ1-1|TRBV7-2
CASSLIGVNTEAFF
>TRBJ2-3|TRBV7-8
CASTHPRGKITDTQYF
>TRBJ2-7|TRBV10-2
CASRSGASYEQYF
>TRBJ1-3|TRBV7-9
CASAWGSGNTIYF
>TRBJ1-1|TRBV5-1
CASSLGDIATEAFF
>TRBJ1-2|TRBV12-3/TRBV12-4
CASSYQGQEYGYTF
>TRBJ1-2|TRBV12-3/TRBV12-4
CASSPGDRGYGYTF
>TRBJ2-1|TRBV20-1
CSARDRGRGLGDEQFF
>TRBJ1-2|TRBV7-9
CASSSGAEHGYTF
>TRBJ2-3|TRBV9
CASSVEEETDTQYF
>TRBJ1-2|TRBV19
CASNDRTAGYTF
>TRBJ2-3|TRBV20-1
CSAGDAVTLTDTQYF
>TRBJ1-1|TRBV5-1
CASSYSRAGANTEAFF
>TRBJ2-3|TRBV29-1
CSVGPGLDTQYF
>TRBJ1-1|TRBV20-1
CSARRTGEAFF
>TRBJ2-1|TRBV5-1
CASSAETSAPYNEQFF
>TRBJ2-3|TRBV7-2
CASSGGLAGGQYF
>TRBJ1-1|TRBV9
CASSVLGSGTEAFF
>TRBJ2-1|TRBV7-2
CASSPGVSTFF
>TRBJ2-4|TRBV15
CATSRDKTIRTDIQYF
>TRBJ2-3|TRBV5-4
CASSPSGGHLDTQYF
>TRBJ2-7|TRBV9
CASNRAASSYEQYF
>TRBJ1-6|TRBV5-6
CASSRRQSYNSPLHF
>TRBJ2-3|TRBV7-9
CASSFQSTDTQYF